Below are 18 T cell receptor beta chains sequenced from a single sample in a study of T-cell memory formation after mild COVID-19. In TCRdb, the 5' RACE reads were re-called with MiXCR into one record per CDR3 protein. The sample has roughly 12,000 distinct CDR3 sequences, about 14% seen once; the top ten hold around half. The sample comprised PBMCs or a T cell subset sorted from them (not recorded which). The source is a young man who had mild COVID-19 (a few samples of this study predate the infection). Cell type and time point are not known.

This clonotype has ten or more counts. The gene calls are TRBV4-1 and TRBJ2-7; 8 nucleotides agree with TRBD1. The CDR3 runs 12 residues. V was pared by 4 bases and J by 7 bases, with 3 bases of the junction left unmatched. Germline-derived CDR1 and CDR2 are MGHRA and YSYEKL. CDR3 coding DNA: TGCGCCAGCAGCCGAACAGGGGGTGAGCAGTACTTC. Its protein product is CASSRTGGEQYF.

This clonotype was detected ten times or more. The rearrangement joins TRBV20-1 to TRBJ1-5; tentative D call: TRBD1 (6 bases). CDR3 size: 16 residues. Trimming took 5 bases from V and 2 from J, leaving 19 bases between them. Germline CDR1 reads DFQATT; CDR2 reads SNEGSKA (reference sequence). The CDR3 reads CSALLAGAWGNQPQHF. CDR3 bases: TGCAGTGCTCTCTTAGCGGGGGCATGGGGCAATCAGCCCCAGCATTTT.

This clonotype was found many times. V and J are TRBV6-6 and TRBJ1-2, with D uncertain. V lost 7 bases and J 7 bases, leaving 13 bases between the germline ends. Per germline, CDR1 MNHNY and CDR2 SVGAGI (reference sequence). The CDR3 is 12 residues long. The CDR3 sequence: CASTPAISGYTF. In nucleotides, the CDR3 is TGTGCCAGCACCCCAGCCATTTCTGGCTACACCTTC.

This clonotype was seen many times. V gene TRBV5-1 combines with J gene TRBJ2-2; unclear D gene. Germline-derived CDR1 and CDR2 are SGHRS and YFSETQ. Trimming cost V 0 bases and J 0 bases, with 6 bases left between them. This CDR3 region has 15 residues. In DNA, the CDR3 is TGCGCCAGCAGCTTGGGACCACCGAACACCGGGGAGCTGTTTTTT. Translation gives CASSLGPPNTGELFF. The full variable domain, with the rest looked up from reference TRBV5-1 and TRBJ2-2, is KAGVTQTPRYLIKTRGQQVTLSCSPISGHRSVSWYQQTPGQGLQFLFEYFSETQRNKGNFPGRFSGRQFSNSRSEMNVSTLELGDSALYLCASSLGPPNTGELFFGEGSRLTVL.

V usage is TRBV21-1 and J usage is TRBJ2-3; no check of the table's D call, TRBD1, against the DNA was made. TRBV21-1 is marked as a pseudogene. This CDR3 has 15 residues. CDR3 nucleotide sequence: TGTGCCAGCAGCAGATCGGGACGATTCACAGATACGCAGTATTTT. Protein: CASSRSGRFTDTQYF.

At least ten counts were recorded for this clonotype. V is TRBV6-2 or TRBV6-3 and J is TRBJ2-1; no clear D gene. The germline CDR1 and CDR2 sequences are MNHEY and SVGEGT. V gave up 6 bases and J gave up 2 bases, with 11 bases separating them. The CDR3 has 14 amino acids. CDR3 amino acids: CASSQDSPYNEQFF. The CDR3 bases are TGTGCCAGCAGCCAAGACTCCCCCTACAATGAGCAGTTCTTC.

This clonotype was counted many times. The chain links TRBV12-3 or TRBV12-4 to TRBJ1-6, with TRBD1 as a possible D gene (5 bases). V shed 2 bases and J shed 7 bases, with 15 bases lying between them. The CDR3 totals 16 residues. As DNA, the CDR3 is TGTGCCAGCAGTTTAACAGGAGGCAACCCAAATTCACCCCTCCACTTT. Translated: CASSLTGGNPNSPLHF.

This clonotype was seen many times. The CDR3 is CASSYATGSDTQYF. CDR3 nucleotides: TGTGCCAGCAGTTACGCTACAGGGTCAGATACGCAGTATTTT. The chain uses TRBV6-5 and TRBJ2-3, with D maybe TRBD1 (6 bases). This CDR3 has 14 residues. Trimming took off 2 bases at V and 4 bases at J, with 10 bases between the two ends. Germline CDR1 reads MNHEY; CDR2 reads SVGAGI.

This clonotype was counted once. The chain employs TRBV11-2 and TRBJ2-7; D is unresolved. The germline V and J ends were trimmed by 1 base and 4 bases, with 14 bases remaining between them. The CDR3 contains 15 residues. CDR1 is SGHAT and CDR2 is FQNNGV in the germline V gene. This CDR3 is CASSLASGRLYEQYF. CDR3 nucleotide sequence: TGTGCCAGCAGCTTAGCGTCCGGACGGCTATACGAGCAGTACTTC.

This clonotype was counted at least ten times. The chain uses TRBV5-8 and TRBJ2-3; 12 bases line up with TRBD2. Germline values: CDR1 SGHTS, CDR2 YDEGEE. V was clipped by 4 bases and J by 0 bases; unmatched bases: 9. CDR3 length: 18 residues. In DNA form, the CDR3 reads TGTGCCAGCAGCCCGTGGACTAGCGGGGTCTCTAGCACAGATACGCAGTATTTT. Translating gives CASSPWTSGVSSTDTQYF.

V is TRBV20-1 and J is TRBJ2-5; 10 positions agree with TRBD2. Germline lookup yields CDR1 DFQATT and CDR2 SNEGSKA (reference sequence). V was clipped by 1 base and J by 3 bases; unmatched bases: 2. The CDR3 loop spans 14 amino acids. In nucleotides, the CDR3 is TGCAGTGCTAGAGTTACTAGCGGGGAAGAGACCCAGTACTTC. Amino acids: CSARVTSGEETQYF.

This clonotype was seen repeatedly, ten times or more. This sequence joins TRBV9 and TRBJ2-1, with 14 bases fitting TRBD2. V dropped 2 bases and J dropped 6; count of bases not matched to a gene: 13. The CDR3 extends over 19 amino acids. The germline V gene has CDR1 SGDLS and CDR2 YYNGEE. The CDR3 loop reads CASSVRLAGGPINPNEQFF. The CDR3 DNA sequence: TGTGCCAGCAGCGTCCGACTAGCGGGGGGGCCCATCAACCCCAATGAGCAGTTCTTC.

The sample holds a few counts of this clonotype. The CDR3 DNA sequence: TGTGCCACCAAAGCGGGGGGAGTAGATACGCAGTATTTT. Encoded protein: CATKAGGVDTQYF. The chain has TRBV25-1 and TRBJ2-3; 9 positions agree with TRBD2. This CDR3 contains 13 residues. CDR1 and CDR2 (germline): MGHDK, SYGVNS. Germline trimming cut 10 bases from V and 5 bases from J; bases unmatched to any gene: 7.

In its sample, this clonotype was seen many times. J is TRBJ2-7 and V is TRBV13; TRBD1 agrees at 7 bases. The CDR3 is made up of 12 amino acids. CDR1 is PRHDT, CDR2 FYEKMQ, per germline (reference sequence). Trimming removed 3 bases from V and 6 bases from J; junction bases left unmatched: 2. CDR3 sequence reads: CASSLDRIEQYV. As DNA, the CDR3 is TGTGCCAGCAGCTTGGACAGGATCGAGCAGTACGTC.

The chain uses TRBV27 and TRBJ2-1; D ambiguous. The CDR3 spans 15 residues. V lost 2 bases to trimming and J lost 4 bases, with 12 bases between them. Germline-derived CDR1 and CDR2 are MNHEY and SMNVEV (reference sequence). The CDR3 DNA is TGTGCCAGCAGTTTAAGCGACGTACCGTACAATGAGCAGTTCTTC. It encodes CASSLSDVPYNEQFF.

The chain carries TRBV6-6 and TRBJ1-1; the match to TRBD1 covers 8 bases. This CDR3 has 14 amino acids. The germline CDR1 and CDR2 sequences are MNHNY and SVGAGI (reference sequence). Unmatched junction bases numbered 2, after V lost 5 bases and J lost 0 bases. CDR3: CASSGDRLNTEAFF. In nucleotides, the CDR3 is TGTGCCAGCAGTGGGGACAGGCTGAACACTGAAGCTTTCTTT.

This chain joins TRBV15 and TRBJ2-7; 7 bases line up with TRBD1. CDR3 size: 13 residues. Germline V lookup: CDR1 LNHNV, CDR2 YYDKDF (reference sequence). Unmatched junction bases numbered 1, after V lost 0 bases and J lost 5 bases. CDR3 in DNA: TGTGCCACCAGCAGAGATCAGGGGGACGAGCAGTACTTC. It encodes CATSRDQGDEQYF. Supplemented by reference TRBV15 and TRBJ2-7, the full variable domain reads DAMVIQNPRYQVTQFGKPVTLSCSQTLNHNVMYWYQQKSSQAPKLLFHYYDKDFNNEADTPDNFQSRRPNTSFCFLDIRSPGLGDTAMYLCATSRDQGDEQYFGPGTRLTVT.

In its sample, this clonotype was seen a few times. CDR3 nucleotide sequence: TGTGCCAGCTCACTATCTAGCGGAACTAGCACAGATACGCAGTATTTT. Amino acids: CASSLSSGTSTDTQYF. The chain has TRBV18 and TRBJ2-3; 7 nucleotides agree with TRBD2. CDR1 is KGHSH and CDR2 is LQKENI in the germline V gene. J was trimmed by 0 bases and V by 4 bases; bases with no gene match: 7. The CDR3 runs to 16 residues.